This TCR beta chain was obtained from a study of shared clonotypes between healthy human individuals. Only in-frame clones appear in the TCRdb table, and some are missing; sequencing was by immunoSEQ multiplex PCR. The top ten clones hold approximately 0.5% of a sample with roughly 1,000,000 clones, approximately 78% of them seen once. The sample was memory CD4+ T cells from PBMCs. The subset here: CD45RA-negative fraction. This clonotype was obtained from a young man in good health. Some clones in this sample may be carry-over from other donors' samples.

The CDR3 nucleotides are TGTGCCTGGAGTTGGGGGGGTTTTCAAGGGAGTAATGAAAAACTGTTTTTT. Amino acid sequence: CAWSWGGFQGSNEKLFF. The chain combines TRBV30 with TRBJ1-4; possible D gene TRBD1, 5 bases. The germline CDR1 and CDR2 sequences are GTSNPN and SVGIG (reference sequence). The V gene lost 2 bases and the J gene lost 4 bases, with 20 bases spanning the gap. This CDR3 contains 17 residues.